The clone carrying this T cell receptor (beta chain) was found many times. Its target is unknown. Trimming at V came to 4 bases and at J to 0 bases, leaving 6 bases not matched to a gene. This CDR3 contains 15 residues. In germline, CDR1 is DFQATT, CDR2 SNEGSKA (reference sequence). TCRdb called the RT-PCR reads again in MiXCR, with one record for every CDR3 protein. The table includes hundreds of thousands of distinct CDR3 sequences, about a fifth detected once. The sample originates from a study of response to subunit inactivated influenza vaccine. Study observations and caveats: It was suggested by the authors that few new T cells are recruited by each seasonal influenza vaccination.

The sample in question was PBMCs from blood, obtained more than 4 days after vaccination. This chain uses TRBV20-1 with TRBJ2-3, with TRBD2 identical over 8 bases. This TCR derives from a man between 50 and 59 years old who received an inactivated influenza vaccine. CDR3 DNA sequence: TGCAGTGCTACCTCTAGCGGGCGGAGCACAGATACGCAGTATTTT. This sequence encodes CSATSSGRSTDTQYF.